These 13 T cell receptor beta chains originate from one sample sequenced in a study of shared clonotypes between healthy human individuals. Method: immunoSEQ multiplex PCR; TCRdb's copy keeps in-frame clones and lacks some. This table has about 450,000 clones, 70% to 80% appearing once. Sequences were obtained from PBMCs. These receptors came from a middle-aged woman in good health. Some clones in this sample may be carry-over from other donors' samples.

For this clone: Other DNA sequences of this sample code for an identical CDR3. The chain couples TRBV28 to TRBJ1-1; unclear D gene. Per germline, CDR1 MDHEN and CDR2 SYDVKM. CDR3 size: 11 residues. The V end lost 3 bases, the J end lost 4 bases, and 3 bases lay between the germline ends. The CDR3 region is CASSFGTEAFF. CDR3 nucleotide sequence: TGTGCCAGCAGTTTTGGCACTGAAGCTTTCTTT. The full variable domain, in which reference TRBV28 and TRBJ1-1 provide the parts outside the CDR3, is DVKVTQSSRYLVKRTGEKVFLECVQDMDHENMFWYRQDPGLGLRLIYFSYDVKMKEKGDIPEGYSVSREKKERFSLILESASTNQTSMYLCASSFGTEAFFGQGTRLTVV.

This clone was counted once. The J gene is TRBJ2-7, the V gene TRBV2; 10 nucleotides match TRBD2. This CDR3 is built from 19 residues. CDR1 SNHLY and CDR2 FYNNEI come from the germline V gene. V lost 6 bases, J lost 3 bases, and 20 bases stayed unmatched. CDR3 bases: TGTGCCAGCAGGAAGACCACTTGGACTAGCGGCTCTAAGGGCTACGAGCAGTACTTC. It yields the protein CASRKTTWTSGSKGYEQYF.

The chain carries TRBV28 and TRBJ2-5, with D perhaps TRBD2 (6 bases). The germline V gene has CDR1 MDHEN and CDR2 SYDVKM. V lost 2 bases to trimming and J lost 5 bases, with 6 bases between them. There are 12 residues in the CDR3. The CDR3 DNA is TGTGCCAGCAGTTTAAGCGGGGAGACCCAGTACTTC. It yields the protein CASSLSGETQYF.

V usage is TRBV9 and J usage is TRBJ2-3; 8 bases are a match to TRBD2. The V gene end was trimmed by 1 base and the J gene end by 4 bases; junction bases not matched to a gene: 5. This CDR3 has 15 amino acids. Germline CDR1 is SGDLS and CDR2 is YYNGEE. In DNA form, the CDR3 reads TGTGCCAGCAGCGTATCGGGGGGGACTGCAGATACGCAGTATTTT. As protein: CASSVSGGTADTQYF. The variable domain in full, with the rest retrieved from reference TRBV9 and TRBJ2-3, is DSGVTQTPKHLITATGQRVTLRCSPRSGDLSVYWYQQSLDQGLQFLIQYYNGEERAKGNILERFSAQQFPDLHSELNLSSLELGDSALYFCASSVSGGTADTQYFGPGTRLTVL.

The CDR3 region has the DNA TGTGCCAGCAGCGCCAGGGGCCAAGAGACCCAGTACTTC. This sequence encodes CASSARGQETQYF. The V and J genes are TRBV9 and TRBJ2-5, with a tentative D call TRBD1 (6 bases). V was cut by 3 bases and J by 1 base, with 7 bases left in between. CDR3 length equals 13 residues. CDR1 is SGDLS and CDR2 is YYNGEE in the germline V gene.

CDR3 sequence: CASSTRARRGNQPQHF. CDR3 nucleotide sequence: TGTGCCAGTAGTACTCGGGCCCGGCGGGGCAATCAGCCCCAGCATTTT. This chain connects TRBV19 to TRBJ1-5; D not resolved. This CDR3 is 16 amino acids long. The V gene lost 4 bases and the J gene lost 2 bases, with 15 bases spanning the gap. The germline V gene encodes CDR1 LNHDA and CDR2 SQIVND (reference sequence).

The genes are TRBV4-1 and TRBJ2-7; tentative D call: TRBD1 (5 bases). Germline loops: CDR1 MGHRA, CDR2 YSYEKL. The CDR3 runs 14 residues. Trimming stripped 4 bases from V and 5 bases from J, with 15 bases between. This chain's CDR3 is CASSPQGIRNEQYF. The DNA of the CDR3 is TGCGCCAGCAGCCCCCAGGGAATCAGGAACGAGCAGTACTTC.

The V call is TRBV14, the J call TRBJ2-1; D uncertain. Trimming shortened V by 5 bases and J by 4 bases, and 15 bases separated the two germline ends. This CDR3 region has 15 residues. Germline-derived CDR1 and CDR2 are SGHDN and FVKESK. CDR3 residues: CASSSGVGIYNEQFF. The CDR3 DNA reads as TGTGCCAGCAGCTCTGGCGTGGGGATATACAATGAGCAGTTCTTC.

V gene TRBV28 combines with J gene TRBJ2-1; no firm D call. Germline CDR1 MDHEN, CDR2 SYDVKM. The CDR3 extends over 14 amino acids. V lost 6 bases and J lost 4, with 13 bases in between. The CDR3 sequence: CASSLEADYNEQFF. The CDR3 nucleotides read TGTGCCAGCAGCCTAGAGGCGGATTACAATGAGCAGTTCTTC. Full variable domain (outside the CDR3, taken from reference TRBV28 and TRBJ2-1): DVKVTQSSRYLVKRTGEKVFLECVQDMDHENMFWYRQDPGLGLRLIYFSYDVKMKEKGDIPEGYSVSREKKERFSLILESASTNQTSMYLCASSLEADYNEQFFGPGTRLTVL.

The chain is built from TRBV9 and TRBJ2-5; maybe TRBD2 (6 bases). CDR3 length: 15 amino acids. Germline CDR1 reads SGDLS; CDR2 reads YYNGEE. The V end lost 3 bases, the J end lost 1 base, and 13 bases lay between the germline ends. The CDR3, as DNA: TGTGCCAGCAGCGCCTTGCGGGGCTTCCAAGAGACCCAGTACTTC. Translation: CASSALRGFQETQYF.

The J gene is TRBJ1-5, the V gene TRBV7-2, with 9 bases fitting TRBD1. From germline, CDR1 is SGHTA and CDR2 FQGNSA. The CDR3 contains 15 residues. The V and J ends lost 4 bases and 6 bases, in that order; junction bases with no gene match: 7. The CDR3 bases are TGTGCCAGCAGCTCGGGACAGGGTGCGGGTCAGCCCCAGCATTTT. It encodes CASSSGQGAGQPQHF.

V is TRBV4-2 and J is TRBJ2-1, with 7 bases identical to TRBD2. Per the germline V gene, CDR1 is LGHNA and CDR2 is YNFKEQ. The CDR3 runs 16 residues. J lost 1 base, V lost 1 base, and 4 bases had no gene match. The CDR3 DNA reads TGTGCCAGCAGCCAAGTGTATAGCGGGTCCTACAATGAGCAGTTCTTC. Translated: CASSQVYSGSYNEQFF.

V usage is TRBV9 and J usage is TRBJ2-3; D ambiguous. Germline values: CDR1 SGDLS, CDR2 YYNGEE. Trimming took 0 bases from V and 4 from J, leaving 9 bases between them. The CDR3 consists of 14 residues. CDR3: CASSVVGWADTQYF. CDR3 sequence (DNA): TGTGCCAGCAGCGTAGTAGGGTGGGCAGATACGCAGTATTTT.